This T cell receptor (beta chain) was observed in a study of response to subunit inactivated influenza vaccine. This clonotype has only a few counts. TCRdb re-called the RT-PCR reads with MiXCR, one entry per CDR3 protein. The sample comprises about 500,000 distinct CDR3 sequences, 15% to 20% of which are singletons, and 3% rests with the top ten. Germline CDR1 is SGHTA and CDR2 is FQGNSA. CDR3 length: 16 residues. V shed 4 bases, J shed 4 bases, and the junction held 5 bases outside the gene matches. The receptor comes from a man aged 50-75 years who received an inactivated influenza vaccine. The rearrangement links TRBV7-2 to TRBJ2-3; 13 bases are shared with TRBD2. The source material was CD4+ T cells sorted from PBMCs, sampled around 25 months after vaccination. CDR3 in amino acids: CASSYGLAGVSDTQYF. The CDR3, as DNA: TGTGCCAGCAGCTATGGACTAGCGGGAGTATCAGATACGCAGTATTTT.